The clone carrying this T cell receptor beta chain appeared once. Participant age was roughly 18 to 89 years, and participants resided in roughly 24 US areas. Clinical histories supplied by participants themselves formed the basis of cohort assignment. The data stem from a study of blood T cell repertoires in COVID-19. Generated by immunoSEQ multiplex PCR, the TCRdb table keeps only in-frame clones and is missing some. The sample yields about 480,000 clones, approximately 90% seen once. The receptor was isolated from a woman aged 40-49 years who had recovered from COVID-19. Input material: PBMCs or T cells enriched from blood (not recorded which).

DNA of the CDR3: TGTGCCAGCAGTTTTCATCCCGCGCTTCCTAGCACAGATACGCAGTATTTT. It encodes CASSFHPALPSTDTQYF. V is TRBV27 and J is TRBJ2-3; D call uncertain. V was cut by 3 bases and J by 0 bases, with 16 bases left in between. The CDR3 contains 17 residues. Germline CDR1 and CDR2: MNHEY and SMNVEV (reference sequence).